The present TCR beta chain was sequenced within a study of cytomegalovirus exposure and HLA in healthy donors. This CDR3 comprises 13 residues. Germline CDR1 is LNHDA and CDR2 is SQIVND (reference sequence). V was clipped by 7 bases and J by 3 bases; unmatched bases: 3. Only in-frame clones appear in the TCRdb table, and some are missing; sequencing was by immunoSEQ multiplex PCR. The sample has about 130,000 clones; about 88% are singletons. The chain uses TRBV19 and TRBJ1-1, with 9 bases that match TRBD1. The receptor was derived from a woman aged 18-29 years in good health and CMV-seronegative. Sequenced sample: PBMCs. Written as DNA, the CDR3 is TGTGCCAGTATGGGACAGGGTTACACTGAAGCTTTCTTT. This translates into CASMGQGYTEAFF.